The TCR beta chain described here comes from a study of shared clonotypes between healthy human individuals (dated by TCRdb to the early 2020s). Regarding the study in general: Three men and a couple of women, aged 18 to 49 years, made up the cohort. Per donor, three plates each were used for CD4 naive and CD4 memory, two for CD8 naive, and one for CD8 memory. To estimate repertoire size and how much clonotypes are shared between individuals, the study performed deep sequencing of blood TCR repertoires from about 5 healthy adults. To increase sequencing depth and limit assay-specific biases, TCR repertoire library preparation and sequencing were carried out by different laboratories using diverse techniques. Per donor, leukapheresis produced somewhere between about 0.94 and 9 billion PBMCs.

Using the deep immunoSEQ assay, multiplex PCR amplified TCR CDR3 regions from genomic DNA. Genomic DNA extracted from each cell subset was distributed evenly over all wells of several immunoSEQ 96-well plates, and each plate served as one replicate. Each replicate PCR for sorted subsets received 200 ng genomic DNA, equal to about 30,000 T cell genomes. The purified libraries were quantified using a Qubit 3.0 fluorometer, sized with a Bioanalyzer 2100, and then quantified again using the KAPA Library Quantification kit. Every immunoSEQ 96-well plate was sequenced on a dedicated single-read 150-cycle Illumina NextSeq 550 flow cell. In the original analysis: Because only junctional sequences without quality scores were contained in the immunoSEQ output, filtering matching that applied to full-length reads could not be performed. Sequences were annotated with PyIR, a Python wrapper for IgBLAST v1.9, and V/J genes and CDR3 were assigned using IMGT germline references. Reads were filtered out if the reads had weak V/J assignments (E-value above 1e-6), no CDR3, stop codons, out-of-frame junctions, or ambiguous translated residues. V3J clonotypes were defined by identical inferred V gene, J gene, and CDR3 amino acid sequence. To compute the percentage overlap between repertoires, the number of shared unique clonotypes was divided by the size of the smaller repertoire. Three approaches were used to assess repertoire richness: RTK rarefaction, the Chao1 estimator, and Recon v2.1 estimates of unobserved clonotypes. Generation probabilities for all TCRbeta clonotypes obtained by the gDNA method from a few donors were computed using OLGA. The table comes from immuneACCESS by way of TCRdb, which keeps in-frame sequences with V and J called. Part of the clones is missing from these tables; in studies checked, under half for an unresolved V gene and the rest for unknown reasons. V, J and clone size derive from that table, while D and trimming were established from the DNA sequence. This sample is represented by about 2 million clones; around 96% of them were singletons. 1% to 1.5% of the sample is in the top ten clones.

CD8 naive samples were CD45RO-negative cells positively selected for CCR7, giving a CD45RA+CCR7+ population that excluded TemRA cells. Healthy HIV-negative adults with no recently reported acute infections or vaccinations were included as donors. Every donor was a Caucasian adult living in Nashville, Tennessee, USA. Blood was obtained by leukapheresis, after which PBMCs were separated by Ficoll-Histopaque density gradient centrifugation and cryopreserved in liquid nitrogen vapor phase. Analytical flow cytometry was used to check the purity and quantity of every magnetically sorted T cell population. Genomic DNA was isolated from each sorted fraction and quantified by UV absorbance on a Nanodrop 2000c. Concerning this clone itself: The target of this receptor is not known. Base quality data are lacking; no much larger clone is found one base away.

The CDR3 spans 15 residues, from the cysteine through the phenylalanine. Only the CDR3 DNA stays, 45 bases, in frame from base 1. Study-wide conclusions, independent of this receptor: Rarefaction of sorted-subset datasets indicated incomplete sequencing despite the large sequencing depth. Pairwise subsampling led to the expectation that sequencing depth would affect the degree of clonotype sharing among donors. Compared with non-shared clonotypes, clonotypes shared by all four sorted-subset donors had higher generation probabilities. Larger estimated clonotype richness was generally found for naive subsets than for memory subsets. When a handful of donors were compared, the shared fraction of clonotypes was about 5.4% for naive CD4, roughly 3.4% for naive CD8, 2.3% for memory CD4, and 0.35% to 0.5% for memory CD8. Only blood was sampled, and tissue TCR repertoires likely differ from those in blood. Because the study included only a small number of donors, the genetic and exposure-history diversity represented was limited.

The sequence derives from a man between 18 and 35 years old in good health. Sequencing used naive CD8+ T cells sorted from blood. The sample's cell subset or site label, in plain terms: CD45RA+CCR7+. The sequence is built from TRBV21-1 and TRBJ1-2; TRBD1, as called in the table, went unchecked against the DNA. TRBV21-1 is termed a pseudogene. The sequenced DNA: TGTGCCAGCAGATGCCCGGGACAGGGGAGCTATGGCTACACCTTC. It encodes CASRCPGQGSYGYTF.